What follows are 5 T cell receptor beta chains derived from one specimen sequenced in a study of Graves' ophthalmopathy and Graves' hyperthyroidism (dated by TCRdb to 2017 to 2018). For sequencing, an Illumina HiSeq 2000 was employed. TCR beta CDR3 regions were amplified from RNA transcripts for repertoire sequencing. The first round of RT-PCR was done with HTBI primers and the Qiagen OneStep RT-PCR kit, and was followed by a second round of multiplex PCR, then size selection and purification. TCRdb applied fastp at Q25 and MiXCR to the public reads, then kept only in-frame beta chains. CDR3 protein duplicates are merged, each entry listing the most common genes and DNA. For this sample the table gives roughly 380,000 distinct CDR3 sequences, of which over 15% were detected only once. In total, the top ten clones hold 5.5% to 7% of the sample. Specimen: peripheral blood. These receptors originate from a young woman with stable Graves' hyperthyroidism. Donor details come from another sample of the same person, matched by shared clones.

In this sample, this clonotype turned up many times. One end of the junction fails to match germline, which may point to a read error. This chain uses TRBV6-5 with TRBJ2-7; D may be TRBD1 (5 bases). This CDR3 has 15 amino acids. The germline gives CDR1 MNHEY, CDR2 SVGAGI. CDR3 nucleotide sequence: TGTGCCAGCAGTTACTCCAAAGGACACCCGTACGGGCAGTACTTC. Its protein product is CASSYSKGHPYGQYF.

The chain employs TRBV28 and TRBJ2-7; 8 nucleotides line up with TRBD2. Germline trimming cut 7 bases from V and 1 base from J; bases unmatched to any gene: 6. The CDR3 loop spans 14 amino acids. The germline V gene encodes CDR1 MDHEN and CDR2 SYDVKM. The CDR3 DNA is TGTGCCAGCAAGAGCGGGAGTTGGTCCTACGAGCAGTACTTC. It encodes CASKSGSWSYEQYF.

This clonotype was seen many times. This chain links TRBV20-1 with TRBJ1-2, with D perhaps matching TRBD1 (5 bases). Germline V gives CDR1 DFQATT, CDR2 SNEGSKA (reference sequence). Trimming took 5 bases from V and 0 from J, leaving 10 bases between them. This CDR3 comprises 13 residues. CDR3 sequence (DNA): TGCAGTGCTCCCAGGGCAGCTAACTATGGCTACACCTTC. Amino acid sequence: CSAPRAANYGYTF.

This clonotype has only a few counts. The gene calls are TRBV12-3 or TRBV12-4 and TRBJ1-6; TRBD1 matches 9 bases. The CDR3 spans 15 residues. J was trimmed by 8 bases and V by 2 bases; bases with no gene match: 4. The CDR3 is CASSLLTGGDSPLHF. The CDR3 DNA sequence: TGTGCCAGCAGTTTACTGACAGGGGGGGATTCACCCCTCCACTTT.

This clonotype was seen repeatedly, ten times or more. This chain links TRBV12-3 or TRBV12-4 with TRBJ1-5; possibly TRBD1 for D (5 bases). The CDR3 totals 14 residues. The V gene lost 4 bases and the J gene lost 4 bases, with 11 bases spanning the gap. The CDR3 protein is CASSSTGINQPQHF. The CDR3 DNA reads as TGTGCCAGCAGTTCTACAGGAATTAATCAGCCCCAGCATTTT.